This paragraph reports one TCR beta chain. CDR3 length: 14 residues. V was clipped by 3 bases and J by 5 bases, with 14 bases between them. Germline CDR1 and CDR2: LNHDA and SQIVND (reference sequence). Those enrolled, adults aged 18 to 89 years, came from 20 to 25 US areas. Clones were read by immunoSEQ multiplex PCR, and TCRdb kept only the in-frame ones, dropping some. The sample records 150,000 to 250,000 clones, about 80% being singletons. This record belongs to a study of blood T cell repertoires in COVID-19. Study in general: Sites across the United States, Italy and Spain contributed samples from acute and convalescent COVID-19.

The rearrangement links TRBV19 to TRBJ2-7; D might be TRBD1 (5 bases). This TCR derives from a middle-aged man who had recovered from COVID-19. Material: PBMCs or T cells enriched from blood (not recorded which). The CDR3 bases are TGTGCCAGTAGTATTGGCGCAACAGGAAACGAGCAGTACTTC. Its protein product is CASSIGATGNEQYF.